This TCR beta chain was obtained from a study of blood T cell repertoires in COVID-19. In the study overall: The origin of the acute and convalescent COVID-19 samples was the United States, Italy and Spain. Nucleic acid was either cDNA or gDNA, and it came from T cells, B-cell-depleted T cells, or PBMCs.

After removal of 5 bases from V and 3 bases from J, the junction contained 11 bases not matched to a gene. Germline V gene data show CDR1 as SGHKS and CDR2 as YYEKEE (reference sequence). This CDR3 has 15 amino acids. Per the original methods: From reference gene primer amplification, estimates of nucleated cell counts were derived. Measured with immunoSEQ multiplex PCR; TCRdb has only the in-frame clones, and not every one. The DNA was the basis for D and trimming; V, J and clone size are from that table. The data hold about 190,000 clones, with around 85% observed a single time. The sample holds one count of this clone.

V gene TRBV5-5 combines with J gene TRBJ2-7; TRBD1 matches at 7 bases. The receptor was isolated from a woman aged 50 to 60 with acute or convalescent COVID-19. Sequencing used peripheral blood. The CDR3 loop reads CASSFNRDRIYEQYF. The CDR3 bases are TGTGCCAGCAGTTTTAACCGGGACAGAATCTACGAGCAGTACTTC.